Shown below are 16 T cell receptor beta chains from a single sample sequenced in a study of blood T cell repertoires in COVID-19. The assay was immunoSEQ multiplex PCR, and TCRdb's table has in-frame clones only and misses some. Among about 160,000 clones listed, around 84% were seen once. Material: peripheral blood. The receptors here all came from a human donor with acute or convalescent COVID-19. The donor label of this sample is uncertain.

The chain combines TRBV28 with TRBJ1-1, with D possibly matching TRBD1 (5 bases). V lost 3 bases, J lost 7 bases, and 9 bases lay in between. CDR3 length equals 12 residues. Germline loops: CDR1 MDHEN, CDR2 SYDVKM. This CDR3 reads CASSFGALEAFF. CDR3 in DNA: TGTGCCAGCAGTTTTGGGGCACTTGAAGCTTTCTTT. The variable domain in full, with the rest retrieved from reference TRBV28 and TRBJ1-1, is DVKVTQSSRYLVKRTGEKVFLECVQDMDHENMFWYRQDPGLGLRLIYFSYDVKMKEKGDIPEGYSVSREKKERFSLILESASTNQTSMYLCASSFGALEAFFGQGTRLTVV.

The CDR3 is CASSQGSSGSGANVLTF. The CDR3 DNA reads as TGTGCCAGCAGCCAAGGTTCCAGCGGGTCTGGGGCCAACGTCCTGACTTTC. The chain recombines TRBV4-2 with TRBJ2-6; D may be TRBD2 (6 bases). The CDR3 runs to 17 residues. Germline CDR1 is LGHNA and CDR2 is YNFKEQ. The V gene lost 1 base and the J gene lost 1 base, with 11 bases spanning the gap.

This clone was found once. The chain joins TRBV4-3 to TRBJ2-5, with D unclear. V was clipped by 0 bases and J by 1 base, with 15 bases between them. The CDR3 spans 17 residues. Germline V gene lookup returns CDR1 LGHNA and CDR2 YSLEER. The CDR3 protein is CASSQEFSWARQETQYF. As DNA, the CDR3 is TGCGCCAGCAGCCAAGAGTTTAGTTGGGCTCGCCAAGAGACCCAGTACTTC.

The V gene is TRBV7-9, the J gene TRBJ1-6; TRBD1 might be the D (6 bases). The CDR3 contains 16 residues. V was trimmed by 5 bases and J by 10 bases, leaving 21 bases between them. The germline gives CDR1 SEHNR, CDR2 FQNEAQ (reference sequence). Here the CDR3 DNA reads TGTGCCAGCAGCCCCCAAACCGGCAGGGGAGACTCACCCCTCCACTTT. Translating it yields CASSPQTGRGDSPLHF.

The chain couples TRBV5-1 to TRBJ1-1; the D gene is possibly TRBD1 (6 bases). Germline CDR1 is SGHRS and CDR2 is YFSETQ. V lost 4 bases and J 4 bases, leaving 17 bases between the germline ends. The CDR3 has 15 residues. The CDR3 here is CASSVSQGGTTEAFF. The CDR3, as DNA: TGCGCCAGCAGCGTTTCACAGGGTGGAACCACTGAAGCTTTCTTT.

This chain connects TRBV10-3 to TRBJ1-2; 7 bases align to TRBD1. CDR1 and CDR2 from the germline V gene are ENHRY and SYGVKD. This CDR3 is built from 14 residues. V lost 6 bases and J lost 1; bases outside the gene matches: 5. CDR3 in DNA: TGTGCCATCAGATCGACAGGGTTTAACTATGGCTACACCTTC. Amino acids: CAIRSTGFNYGYTF.

V and J are TRBV7-9 and TRBJ1-2; no clear D gene. The CDR3 runs to 15 residues. Germline V lookup: CDR1 SEHNR, CDR2 FQNEAQ (reference sequence). Trimming took off 10 bases at V and 5 bases at J, with 23 bases between the two ends. The CDR3 DNA is TGTGCCAACATCCCCCCGGGAGCACACTTTTATGGCTACACCTTC. Translating it yields CANIPPGAHFYGYTF.

The rearrangement uses TRBV7-2 and TRBJ1-2; D might be TRBD1 (5 bases). Germline-derived CDR1 and CDR2 are SGHTA and FQGNSA. The CDR3 totals 14 residues. With 0 bases removed from V and 7 bases from J, the gap between germline ends came to 12 bases. The CDR3 region has the DNA TGTGCCAGCAGCTTAGCTAAGCAGGGCTCTGGCTACACCTTC. Translation gives CASSLAKQGSGYTF. Full variable domain (rest looked up from reference TRBV7-2 and TRBJ1-2): GAGVSQSPSNKVTEKGKDVELRCDPISGHTALYWYRQSLGQGLEFLIYFQGNSAPDKSGLPSDRFSAERTGGSVSTLTIQRTQQEDSAVYLCASSLAKQGSGYTFGSGTRLTVV.

This clone was seen once. V gene TRBV5-8 combines with J gene TRBJ2-7; D is unclear. This CDR3 has 15 amino acids. Germline values: CDR1 SGHTS, CDR2 YDEGEE. Trimming took off 0 bases at V and 3 bases at J, with 13 bases between the two ends. For the CDR3, the DNA is TGTGCCAGCAGCTTGGCAATGGGCCTCTTCTACGAGCAGTACTTC. The encoded protein is CASSLAMGLFYEQYF.

The chain links TRBV18 to TRBJ1-1; D might be TRBD1 (6 bases). The length of the CDR3 is 17 residues. Germline V lookup: CDR1 KGHSH, CDR2 LQKENI. The V end was cut by 2 bases, the J end by 2 bases, with 18 bases between. CDR3 nucleotides: TGTGCCAGCTCACCATATGGGACACTCATTGGTAACACTGAAGCTTTCTTT. Translating gives CASSPYGTLIGNTEAFF.

The chain uses TRBV7-9 and TRBJ1-2; D is ambiguous. This CDR3 is 12 amino acids long. In germline, CDR1 is SEHNR, CDR2 FQNEAQ (reference sequence). The V end was cut by 5 bases, the J end by 8 bases, with 12 bases between. This CDR3 reads CASSATTYGYTF. CDR3 bases: TGTGCCAGCAGCGCAACTACGTACGGCTACACCTTC.

The rearrangement uses TRBV9 and TRBJ1-2, with D possibly being TRBD1 (6 bases). Trimming removed 3 bases from V and 5 bases from J, with 14 bases in between. In germline, CDR1 is SGDLS, CDR2 YYNGEE. The CDR3 consists of 14 residues. The CDR3 coding sequence is TGTGCCAGCAGCGACGGACAGACAGTTTATGGCTACACCTTC. Encoded protein: CASSDGQTVYGYTF.

This rearrangement joins TRBV6-2 or TRBV6-3 to TRBJ2-2, with 8 bases matching TRBD1. With 5 bases clipped from V and 4 bases from J, the junction kept 9 bases outside the gene matches. The germline V gene has CDR1 MNHEY and CDR2 SVGEGT. The CDR3 length is 16 residues. The CDR3 bases are TGTGCCAGCAGTCCACGGGACAGGACCTTCACCGGGGAGCTGTTTTTT. Protein: CASSPRDRTFTGELFF.

This clone was seen only a few times. This chain links TRBV7-2 with TRBJ1-3, with D uncertain. Germline V gene data show CDR1 as SGHTA and CDR2 as FQGNSA. With 0 bases removed from V and 1 base from J, the gap between germline ends came to 10 bases. The CDR3 spans 16 residues. Here the CDR3 reads CASSLAGSASGNTIYF. The DNA of the CDR3 is TGTGCCAGCAGCTTAGCAGGGAGCGCTTCTGGAAACACCATATATTTT.

The CDR3 nucleotides read TGTGCCAGCAGCCTATCAATTCAACCGGGACAGGGGGCGGAAGTACGATTCTTC. Protein product: CASSLSIQPGQGAEVRFF. The gene calls are TRBV4-2 and TRBJ2-1, with 12 nucleotides matching TRBD1. V lost 4 bases to trimming and J lost 16 bases; unmatched junction nucleotides: 23. The CDR3 is 18 amino acids. Germline values: CDR1 LGHNA, CDR2 YNFKEQ.

The chain joins TRBV5-1 to TRBJ1-5; D gene unclear. The CDR3 is made up of 14 amino acids. Deletions cut 0 bases from V and 6 bases from J, with 10 bases between. The germline CDR1 and CDR2 sequences are SGHRS and YFSETQ. The CDR3 sequence is CASSLGGYGQPQHF. DNA for the CDR3: TGCGCCAGCAGCTTGGGAGGGTACGGTCAGCCCCAGCATTTT.